Listed below are T cell receptor beta chains from one sample, sequenced in a study of blood T cell repertoires in COVID-19. The protocol was immunoSEQ multiplex PCR, while the TCRdb copy is restricted to in-frame clones and leaves out a portion. The data show around 100,000 clones, with roughly 81% seen just once and approximately 1.3% held by the top ten. Specimen: peripheral blood. The receptors derive from a man aged 35 to 55 with acute or convalescent COVID-19. Each CDR3 is given with its conserved first and last residue. Each record gives: D gene, CDR3 length, J gene, clone size, V gene, CDR3 DNA, CDR3 protein. The D gene is left open where the match is weak. Clone sizes are given selectively: once, few, many, or a class where the clone is expanded.

D: TRBD2
length: 15
J: TRBJ2-5
size: NA
V: TRBV5-1
DNA: TGCGCCAGCGGGAGGAGCGGGGGGGCCGGGGAGACCCAGTACTTC
CDR3: CASGRSGGAGETQYF

D: NA
length: 16
J: TRBJ1-6
size: NA
V: TRBV4-3
DNA: TGCGCCAGCAGCCAAGGCTACGTCAGGGGAAGGTCACCCCTCCACTTT
CDR3: CASSQGYVRGRSPLHF

D: TRBD2
length: 16
J: TRBJ2-7
size: NA
V: TRBV4-3
DNA: TGCGCCAGCAGCCGACTTCGGAGCGGGGGGGATCACGAGCAGTACTTC
CDR3: CASSRLRSGGDHEQYF

D: TRBD2
length: 19
J: TRBJ2-5
size: NA
V: TRBV5-1
DNA: TGCGCCAGCAGCTGGGGCGGGGCTAGCGGGAGCGTGTACCAAGAGACCCAGTACTTC
CDR3: CASSWGGASGSVYQETQYF

D: NA
length: 17
J: TRBJ2-1
size: NA
V: TRBV12-1
DNA: TGTGCCAGCAGCTTTGTAGGGCTAGCGGGACCTTACAATGAGCAGTTCTTC
CDR3: CASSFVGLAGPYNEQFF

D: NA
length: 14
J: TRBJ2-3
size: NA
V: TRBV18
DNA: TGTGCCAGCTCACCTCAGGGTCGCACAGATACGCAGTATTTT
CDR3: CASSPQGRTDTQYF

D: TRBD1
length: 15
J: TRBJ2-5
size: NA
V: TRBV2
DNA: TGTGCCAGCAAACCCCAGACAGGGGTTCAAGAGACCCAGTACTTC
CDR3: CASKPQTGVQETQYF

D: NA
length: 14
J: TRBJ2-5
size: NA
V: TRBV11-1
DNA: TGTGCCAGCAGCCGATCCCGGGGCCAAGAGACCCAGTACTTC
CDR3: CASSRSRGQETQYF

D: NA
length: 14
J: TRBJ2-7
size: NA
V: TRBV27
DNA: TGTGCCAGCAGTCCGACAGGCTCGGCTAGCGAGCAGTACTTC
CDR3: CASSPTGSASEQYF

D: TRBD2
length: 13
J: TRBJ2-3
size: NA
V: TRBV10-2
DNA: TGCGCCAGCAGGAGCGGGGGGGCGCATACGCAGTATTTT
CDR3: CASRSGGAHTQYF

D: TRBD1
length: 14
J: TRBJ1-4
size: NA
V: TRBV11-2
DNA: TGTGCCAGCAGCCGGGGACAGCTTAATGAAAAACTGTTTTTT
CDR3: CASSRGQLNEKLFF

D: NA
length: 15
J: TRBJ1-1
size: NA
V: TRBV6-5
DNA: TGTGCCAGCAGTTACCAGGAGGGACCGAACACTGAAGCTTTCTTT
CDR3: CASSYQEGPNTEAFF

D: TRBD1
length: 19
J: TRBJ2-7
size: NA
V: TRBV4-2
DNA: TGTGCCAGCAGCGAGGGAGGGACCGAAGGACAGGGGTTCTCCTACGAGCAGTACTTC
CDR3: CASSEGGTEGQGFSYEQYF

D: TRBD2
length: 15
J: TRBJ2-4
size: NA
V: TRBV19
DNA: TGTGCCAGTAGTATTCAAGCGGGGGGGAGAAACATTCAGTACTTC
CDR3: CASSIQAGGRNIQYF

D: NA
length: 15
J: TRBJ2-7
size: NA
V: TRBV7-3
DNA: TGTGCCAGCAGCTTAAGCGGCAGTTCCTCCTACGAGCAGTACTTC
CDR3: CASSLSGSSSYEQYF

D: TRBD2
length: 12
J: TRBJ2-7
size: NA
V: TRBV14
DNA: TGTGCCAGCAGCCAGATGAGCGGGAGTCTGTACTTC
CDR3: CASSQMSGSLYF

D: TRBD2
length: 14
J: TRBJ2-3
size: few
V: TRBV4-2
DNA: TGTGCCAGCAGCCCCCTAGCGGGGTCAAGTACGCAGTATTTT
CDR3: CASSPLAGSSTQYF

D: TRBD2
length: 14
J: TRBJ2-4
size: NA
V: TRBV2
DNA: TGTGCCAGCAGTTCCGGGGGGAGCCAAACCATTCAGTACTTC
CDR3: CASSSGGSQTIQYF

D: NA
length: 13
J: TRBJ2-7
size: NA
V: TRBV6-5
DNA: TGTGCCAGCGGGAACGGGGGTGGCTACGAGCAGTACTTC
CDR3: CASGNGGGYEQYF

D: NA
length: 14
J: TRBJ2-1
size: NA
V: TRBV2
DNA: TGTGCCAGCTGGACTGAGAGCTCCTACAATGAGCAGTTCTTC
CDR3: CASWTESSYNEQFF

D: TRBD1
length: 11
J: TRBJ2-7
size: NA
V: TRBV20-1
DNA: TGCAGTGCTGGACAGGGCCACGAGCAGTACTTC
CDR3: CSAGQGHEQYF

D: NA
length: 15
J: TRBJ1-6
size: NA
V: TRBV6-6
DNA: TGTGCCAGCAGTTACTCGAAACAGATTAATTCACCCCTCCACTTT
CDR3: CASSYSKQINSPLHF